This is a list of T cell receptor beta chains from one sample in a study of cytomegalovirus exposure and HLA in healthy donors. This table comes from immunoSEQ multiplex PCR, and its TCRdb copy is limited to in-frame clones, with some not included. The sample carries approximately 100,000 clones, 60% to 85% recorded once. The sample was PBMCs. Source of these receptors: a female donor in good health and CMV-seronegative. CDR3s include the opening cysteine and the closing phenylalanine or tryptophan. D genes are given only for firm matches.

D gene | V gene | CDR3 protein
NA | TRBV11-3 | CASSTGYQETQYF
TRBD2 | TRBV7-8 | CASGGGAEETQYF
NA | TRBV7-6 | CASSPREGTGTEAFF
NA | TRBV5-1 | CASSSDSSSYEQYF
TRBD1 | TRBV27 | CASSLAGQGQETQYF
TRBD2 | TRBV6-5 | CASSFAGGTDTQYF
NA | TRBV6-6 | CATYNGSYGYTF
NA | TRBV11-2 | CASSLLSGTRYEQYF
NA | TRBV7-2 | CASSSTDSPRAQYF
NA | TRBV6-5 | CASSYGGDSYEQYF
TRBD1 | TRBV19 | CASSISGQENSPLHF
NA | TRBV7-9 | CSSSLPGYGYTF
TRBD1 | TRBV4-1 | CASSPRTGTGAYEQYF
TRBD1 | TRBV27 | CASSRTGLVEQYF
NA | TRBV9 | CASSVDPYTGELFF
NA | TRBV15 | CATSRPTGMSYEQYF
TRBD2 | TRBV10-3 | CAISRTSGAQETQYF
NA | TRBV7-6 | CASSFTGTAGEKLFF
NA | TRBV5-1 | CASSLPGTNYGYTF
TRBD2 | TRBV9 | CASSPREGEQFF
TRBD1 | TRBV5-1 | CASSLGQGGEKLFF
TRBD1 | TRBV4-3 | CASSQQRTGVKTEAFF
NA | TRBV27 | CASSLIGLRNSPLHF
NA | TRBV10-1 | CASSEAQAAHF
TRBD1 | TRBV7-6 | CASSFGQANEKLFF
NA | TRBV7-9 | CSSSLEELIRGSGANVLTF
NA | TRBV5-6 | CASSLVQTEAFF
NA | TRBV15 | CATSRGGTEAFF
TRBD2 | TRBV5-1 | CASSPRTGGETQYF
TRBD1 | TRBV4-2 | CASSPHGLGTDDQPQHF
NA | TRBV10-1 | CARLRRGGRYEQYF
TRBD1 | TRBV13 | CASSLVGAGTVTDTQYF
TRBD2 | TRBV19 | CASSIALRAGGRETQYF
NA | TRBV6-1 | CASSPTGLGAPEAFF
TRBD2 | TRBV2 | CASRGLAGSSYNEQFF
NA | TRBV19 | CASSIAGQPQHF
NA | TRBV29-1 | CSVQGGSEAFF